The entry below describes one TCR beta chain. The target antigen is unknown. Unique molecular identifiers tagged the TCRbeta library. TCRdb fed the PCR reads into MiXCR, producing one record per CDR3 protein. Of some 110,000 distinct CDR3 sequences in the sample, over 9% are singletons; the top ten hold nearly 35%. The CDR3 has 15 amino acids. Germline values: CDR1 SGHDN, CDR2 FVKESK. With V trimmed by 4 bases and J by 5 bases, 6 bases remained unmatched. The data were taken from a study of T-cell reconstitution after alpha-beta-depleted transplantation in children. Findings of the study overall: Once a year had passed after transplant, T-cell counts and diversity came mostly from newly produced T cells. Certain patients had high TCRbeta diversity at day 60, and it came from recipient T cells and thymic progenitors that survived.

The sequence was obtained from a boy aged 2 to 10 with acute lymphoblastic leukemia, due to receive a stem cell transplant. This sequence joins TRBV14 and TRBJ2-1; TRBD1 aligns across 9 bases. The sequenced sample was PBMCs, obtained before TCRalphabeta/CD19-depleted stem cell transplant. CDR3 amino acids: CASSPGTGRNNEQFF. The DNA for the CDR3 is TGTGCCAGCAGCCCGGGGACAGGGAGGAACAATGAGCAGTTCTTC.